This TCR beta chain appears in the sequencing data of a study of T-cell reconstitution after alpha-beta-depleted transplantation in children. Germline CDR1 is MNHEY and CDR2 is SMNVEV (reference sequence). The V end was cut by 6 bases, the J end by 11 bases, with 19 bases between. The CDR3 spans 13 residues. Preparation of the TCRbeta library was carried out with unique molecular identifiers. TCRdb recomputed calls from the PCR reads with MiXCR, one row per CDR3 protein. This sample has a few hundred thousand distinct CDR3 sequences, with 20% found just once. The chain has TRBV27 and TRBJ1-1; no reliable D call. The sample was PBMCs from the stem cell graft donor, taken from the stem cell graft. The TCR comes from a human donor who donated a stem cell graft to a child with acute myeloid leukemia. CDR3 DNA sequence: TGTGCCAGCAGATATCGGCCCAGCGGGCATGCTTTCTTT. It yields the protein CASRYRPSGHAFF.